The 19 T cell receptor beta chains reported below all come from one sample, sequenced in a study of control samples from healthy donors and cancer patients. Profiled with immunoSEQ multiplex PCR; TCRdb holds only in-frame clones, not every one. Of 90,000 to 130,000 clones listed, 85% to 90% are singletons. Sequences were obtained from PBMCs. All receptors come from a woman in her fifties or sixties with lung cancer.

CDR3 sequence reads: CASGTSVSNEQFF. CDR3 nucleotide sequence: TGTGCCTCCGGGACTAGCGTCAGTAATGAGCAGTTCTTC. The chain is built from TRBV30 and TRBJ2-1; 10 bases fit TRBD2. The CDR3 runs 13 residues. Germline CDR1 and CDR2: GTSNPN and SVGIG (reference sequence). V lost 7 bases, J lost 7 bases, and 7 bases stayed unmatched.

In DNA form, the CDR3 reads TGTGCCAGCAGCGGGGTAAAGGGTGAGCAGTTCTTC. Amino acid sequence: CASSGVKGEQFF. This chain connects TRBV5-4 to TRBJ2-1; no clear D gene. This CDR3 has 12 amino acids. V was clipped by 4 bases and J by 9 bases, with 11 bases between them. Germline CDR1 and CDR2: SGHNT and YYREEE (reference sequence).

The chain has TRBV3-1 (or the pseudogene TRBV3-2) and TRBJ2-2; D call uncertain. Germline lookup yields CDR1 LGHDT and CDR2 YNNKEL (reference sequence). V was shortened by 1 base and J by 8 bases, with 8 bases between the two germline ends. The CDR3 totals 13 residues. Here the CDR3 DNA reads TGTGCCAGCAGCCAAGTTGGTACGGGGGAGCTGTTTTTT. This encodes CASSQVGTGELFF.

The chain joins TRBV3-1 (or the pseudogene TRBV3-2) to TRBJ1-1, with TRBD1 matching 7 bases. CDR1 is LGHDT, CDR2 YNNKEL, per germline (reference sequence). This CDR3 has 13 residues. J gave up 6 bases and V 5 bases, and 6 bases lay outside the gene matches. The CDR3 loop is CASSYDRVSEAFF. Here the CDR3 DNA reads TGTGCCAGCAGCTACGACAGGGTTTCTGAAGCTTTCTTT.

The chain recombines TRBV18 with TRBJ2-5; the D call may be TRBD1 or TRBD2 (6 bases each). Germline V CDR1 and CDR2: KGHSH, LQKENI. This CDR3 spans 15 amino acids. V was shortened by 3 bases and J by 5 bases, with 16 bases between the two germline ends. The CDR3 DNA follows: TGTGCCAGCTCACCCTCCGGGAGAGGGGGGGAGACCCAGTACTTC. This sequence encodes CASSPSGRGGETQYF.

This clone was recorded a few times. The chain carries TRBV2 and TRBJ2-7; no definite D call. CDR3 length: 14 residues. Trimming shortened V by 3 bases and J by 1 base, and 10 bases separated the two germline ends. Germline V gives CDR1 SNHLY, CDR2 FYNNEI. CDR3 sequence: CASSDLGPSYEQYF. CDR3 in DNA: TGTGCCAGCAGTGATCTAGGACCGTCCTACGAGCAGTACTTC.

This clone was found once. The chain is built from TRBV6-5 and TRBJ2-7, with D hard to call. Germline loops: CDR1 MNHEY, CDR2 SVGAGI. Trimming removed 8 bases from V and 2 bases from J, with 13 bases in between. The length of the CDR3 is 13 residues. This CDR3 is CASEGSVTYEQYF. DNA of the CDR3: TGTGCCAGCGAAGGCAGTGTCACCTACGAGCAGTACTTC.

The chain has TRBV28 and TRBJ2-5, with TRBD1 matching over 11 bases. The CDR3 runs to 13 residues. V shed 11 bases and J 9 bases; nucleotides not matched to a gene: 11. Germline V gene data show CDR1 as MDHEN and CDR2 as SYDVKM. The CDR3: CAGGQGAGGAQYF. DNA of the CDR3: TGTGCCGGTGGACAGGGGGCAGGGGGGGCCCAGTACTTC.

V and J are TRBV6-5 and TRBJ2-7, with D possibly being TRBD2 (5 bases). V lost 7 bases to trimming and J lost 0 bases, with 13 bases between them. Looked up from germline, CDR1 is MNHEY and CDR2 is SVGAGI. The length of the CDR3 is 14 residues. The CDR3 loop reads CASKMEAGSYEQYF. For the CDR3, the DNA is TGTGCCAGCAAGATGGAGGCGGGCTCCTACGAGCAGTACTTC.

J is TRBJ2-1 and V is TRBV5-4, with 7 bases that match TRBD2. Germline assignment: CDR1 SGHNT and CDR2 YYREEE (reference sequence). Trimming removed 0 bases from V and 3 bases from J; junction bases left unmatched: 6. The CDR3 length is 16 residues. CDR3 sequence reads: CASSLGLAEGYNEQFF. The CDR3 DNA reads TGTGCCAGCAGCTTGGGTCTAGCGGAGGGCTACAATGAGCAGTTCTTC.

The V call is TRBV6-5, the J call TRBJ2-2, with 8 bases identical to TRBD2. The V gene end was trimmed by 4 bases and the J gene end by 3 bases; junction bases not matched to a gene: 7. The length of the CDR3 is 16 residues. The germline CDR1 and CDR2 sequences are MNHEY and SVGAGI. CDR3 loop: CASSSLPSGHTGELFF. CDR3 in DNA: TGTGCCAGCAGTTCCCTCCCTAGCGGGCACACCGGGGAGCTGTTTTTT.

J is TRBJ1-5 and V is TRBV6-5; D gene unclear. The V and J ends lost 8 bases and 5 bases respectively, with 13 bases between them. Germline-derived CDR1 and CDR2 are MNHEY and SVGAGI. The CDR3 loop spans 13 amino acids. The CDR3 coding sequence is TGTGCCAGCCTCGTGGGGAGGGATCAGCCCCAGCATTTT. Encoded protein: CASLVGRDQPQHF.

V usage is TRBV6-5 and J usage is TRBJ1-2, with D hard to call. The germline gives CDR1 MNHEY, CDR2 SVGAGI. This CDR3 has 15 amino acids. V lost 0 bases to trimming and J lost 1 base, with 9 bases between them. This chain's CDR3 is CASSYSTLDNYGYTF. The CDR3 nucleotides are TGTGCCAGCAGTTACTCGACACTAGATAACTATGGCTACACCTTC.

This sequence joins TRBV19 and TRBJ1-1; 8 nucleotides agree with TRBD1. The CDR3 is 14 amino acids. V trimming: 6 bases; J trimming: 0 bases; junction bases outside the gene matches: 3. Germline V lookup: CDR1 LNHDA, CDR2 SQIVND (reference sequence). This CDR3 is CASRTGDLNTEAFF. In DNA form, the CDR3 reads TGTGCCAGTAGGACAGGGGACTTGAACACTGAAGCTTTCTTT.

The DNA of the CDR3 is TGCGCCAGCAGCTTAGGACGGACGACTACGGATGGCTACGAGCAGTACTTC. Translated, it gives CASSLGRTTTDGYEQYF. The rearrangement uses TRBV5-1 and TRBJ2-7; maybe TRBD2 (5 bases). Germline V lookup: CDR1 SGHRS, CDR2 YFSETQ. The ends were cut back, 2 bases at V and 3 bases at J, with 21 bases in the middle. This CDR3 comprises 17 residues.

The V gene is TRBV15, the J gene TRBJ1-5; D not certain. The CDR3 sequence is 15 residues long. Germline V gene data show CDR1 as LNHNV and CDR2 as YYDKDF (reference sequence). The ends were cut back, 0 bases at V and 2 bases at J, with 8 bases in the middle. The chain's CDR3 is CATSRDGRGNQPQHF. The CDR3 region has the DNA TGTGCCACCAGCAGAGATGGAAGAGGCAATCAGCCCCAGCATTTT.

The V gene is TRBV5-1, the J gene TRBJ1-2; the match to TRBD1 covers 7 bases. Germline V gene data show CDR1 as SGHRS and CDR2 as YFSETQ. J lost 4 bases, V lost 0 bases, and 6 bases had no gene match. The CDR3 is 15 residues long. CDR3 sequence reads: CASSLEGQDSYGYTF. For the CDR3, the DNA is TGCGCCAGCAGCTTGGAAGGACAGGACTCCTATGGCTACACCTTC.

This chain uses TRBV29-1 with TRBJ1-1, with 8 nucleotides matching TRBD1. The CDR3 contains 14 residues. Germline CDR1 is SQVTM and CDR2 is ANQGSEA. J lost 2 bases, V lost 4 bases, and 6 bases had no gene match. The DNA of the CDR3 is TGCAGCGTTGTCTCGACAGGGGCCAACACTGAAGCTTTCTTT. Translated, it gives CSVVSTGANTEAFF. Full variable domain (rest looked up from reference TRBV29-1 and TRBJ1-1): SAVISQKPSRDICQRGTSLTIQCQVDSQVTMMFWYRQQPGQSLTLIATANQGSEATYESGFVIDKFPISRPNLTFSTLTVSNMSPEDSSIYLCSVVSTGANTEAFFGQGTRLTVV.

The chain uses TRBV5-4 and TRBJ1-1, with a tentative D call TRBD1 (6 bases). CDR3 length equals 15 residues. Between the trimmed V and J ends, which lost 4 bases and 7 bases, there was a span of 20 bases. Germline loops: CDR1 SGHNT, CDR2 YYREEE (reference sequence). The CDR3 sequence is CASSPSGQLRLEAFF. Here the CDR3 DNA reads TGTGCCAGCAGCCCCAGCGGACAGTTGAGACTTGAAGCTTTCTTT.